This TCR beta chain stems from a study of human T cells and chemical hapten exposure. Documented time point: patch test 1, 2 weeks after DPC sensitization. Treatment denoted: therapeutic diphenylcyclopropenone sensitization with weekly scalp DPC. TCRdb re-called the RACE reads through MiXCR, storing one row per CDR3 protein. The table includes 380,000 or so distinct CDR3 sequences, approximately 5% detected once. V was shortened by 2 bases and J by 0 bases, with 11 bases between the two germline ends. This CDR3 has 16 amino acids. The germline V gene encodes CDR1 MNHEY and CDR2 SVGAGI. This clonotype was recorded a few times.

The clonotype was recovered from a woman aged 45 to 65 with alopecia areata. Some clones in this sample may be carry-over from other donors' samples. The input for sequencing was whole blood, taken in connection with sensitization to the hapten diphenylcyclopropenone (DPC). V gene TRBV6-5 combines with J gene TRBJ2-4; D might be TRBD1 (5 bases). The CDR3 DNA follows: TGTGCCAGCAGTTACGGGGCCGGCCTAGCCAAAAACATTCAGTACTTC. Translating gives CASSYGAGLAKNIQYF.